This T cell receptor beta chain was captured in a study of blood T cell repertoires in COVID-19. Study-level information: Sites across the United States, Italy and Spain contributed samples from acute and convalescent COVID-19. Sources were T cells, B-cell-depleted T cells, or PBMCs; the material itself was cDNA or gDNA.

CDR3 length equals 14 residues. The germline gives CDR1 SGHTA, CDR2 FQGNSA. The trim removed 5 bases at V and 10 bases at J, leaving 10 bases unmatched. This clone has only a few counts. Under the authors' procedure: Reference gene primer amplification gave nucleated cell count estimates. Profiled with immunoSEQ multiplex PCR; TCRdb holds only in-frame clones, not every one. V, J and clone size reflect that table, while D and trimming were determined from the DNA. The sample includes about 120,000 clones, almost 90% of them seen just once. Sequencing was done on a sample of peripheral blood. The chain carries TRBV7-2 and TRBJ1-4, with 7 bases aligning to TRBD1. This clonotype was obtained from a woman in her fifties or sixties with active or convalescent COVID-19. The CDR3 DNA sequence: TGTGCCAGCAGCCAAGCTAGGGACAGAGGAAAACTGTTTTTT. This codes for CASSQARDRGKLFF.